The entry below describes one T cell receptor beta chain. The antigen remains undetermined. The conserved phenylalanine or tryptophan is not found at the CDR3 terminus, so this likely reflects a read error. The sample is drawn from a study of tumor and adjacent non-tumor tissue in lung cancer. Findings and limits, study-wide: Top 100 clones took a larger repertoire share in normal lung. TCR diversity was significantly greater in tumor than normal lung tissue.

This sample's RNA came from whole unsorted tissue. Distant lung tissue was collected more than 3 cm away from the tumor edge. The germline V gene encodes CDR1 SGHNT and CDR2 YENEEA. CDR3 length equals 14 residues. A modified ARM-PCR protocol with three rounds of nested PCR amplified TCRbeta. TCRdb passed the multiplex PCR reads through MiXCR, listing each CDR3 protein once. The repertoire has 90,000 to 100,000 distinct CDR3 sequences, less than 85% of them found once; the top ten carry less than 40%. This clonotype was obtained from a man aged 55 to 70 with small cell lung cancer. The chain carries TRBV11-3 and TRBJ2-5, with 11 bases aligning to TRBD2. The sample was distant non-tumor lung tissue. In DNA form, the CDR3 reads TGTGACAGCAGCCCGGGACTAGCGGAAGAGAGCCAGTACTTA. It yields the protein CDSSPGLAEESQYL.